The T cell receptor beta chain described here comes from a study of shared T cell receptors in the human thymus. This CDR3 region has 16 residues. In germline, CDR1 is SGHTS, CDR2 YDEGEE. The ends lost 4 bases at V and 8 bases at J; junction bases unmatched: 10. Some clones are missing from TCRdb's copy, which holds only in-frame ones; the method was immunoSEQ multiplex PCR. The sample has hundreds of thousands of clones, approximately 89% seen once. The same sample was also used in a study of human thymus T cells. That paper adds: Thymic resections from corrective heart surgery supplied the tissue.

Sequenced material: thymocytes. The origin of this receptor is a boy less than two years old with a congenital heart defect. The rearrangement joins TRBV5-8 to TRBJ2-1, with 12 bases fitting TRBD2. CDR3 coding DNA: TGTGCCAGCAGCCCCCCTAGCGGGAGGGCCATCGATGAGCAGTTCTTC. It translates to CASSPPSGRAIDEQFF.